One T cell receptor (beta chain) is described in this entry. It has no known antigen specificity. Base qualities were left out, and no much larger clone turns up one base away. This sample stems from a study of metastatic and nonmetastatic thyroid tumors (TCRdb year 2020). For the study in its entirety: The researchers compared repertoires between peripheral blood samples and tumor or nodule tissue samples from patients with malignant or benign thyroid disease.

No patient had received any treatment before thyroid surgery. Using T-cell receptor beta sequencing, the study looked back at clinical samples from patients collected from about 2011 to 2019. Spanning cysteine to phenylalanine, the CDR3 consists of 15 amino acids. Of all the DNA, just the CDR3 is kept, 45 bases in frame from base 1. As encoded in the germline V gene, CDR1 is LGHNA while CDR2 is YNFKEQ. V and J lose 2 bases and 3 bases, and a span of 13 bases separates them. The method behind the library was PCR. Sequenced using an Illumina HiSeq 4000. High-throughput sequencing was used to profile the TCR beta-chain CDR3 region of every patient. The study's own analysis went as follows. A classifier to discriminate distant-metastatic papillary thyroid cancer patients was built from CDR3 differences across clinicopathological groups. The Shannon index was used to measure repertoire diversity, and the Morisita-Horn index was used to measure how similar tumor and blood repertoires were. In TCRdb, the public reads were trimmed at Q25 with fastp and aligned with MiXCR, with productive beta chains retained. The V and J calls follow TCRdb's processing rather than the paper's. Here the sample has 23,000 or so clones; approximately 28% occur a single time. The ten largest clonotypes hold 11% to 15% of the sample.

Overall study outcomes, separate from this receptor: In both blood and tumor samples, TCR beta diversity was reported to be significantly higher in malignant tumors than in benign nodules.

The origin of this receptor is a male donor with papillary thyroid cancer or a benign thyroid nodule (not recorded which). Some clones in this sample may be carry-over from other donors' samples. The sample was tumor tissue. This sequence uses TRBV4-2 and TRBJ1-1; confidence is insufficient to name the D gene. CDR3 reads: CASSQNRYWDTEAFF. Here is the DNA: TGTGCCAGCAGCCAAAATCGCTATTGGGACACTGAAGCTTTCTTT.